This T cell receptor beta chain was sequenced for a study of Ad26.COV2.S vaccination and SARS-CoV-2 variants (dated by TCRdb to the early 2020s). About the full investigation: Donors in the vaccine arm were drawn from COV1001, a multicentre, randomized, double-blind, placebo-controlled phase I-IIa trial testing Ad26.COV2.S in healthy adults. Dosing of Ad26.COV2.S was intramuscular, at either 5x10^10 or 1x10^11 viral particles, delivered as one shot or as two shots spaced 56 days apart. Sequencing of the TCRbeta repertoire served to evaluate the specificity and breadth of SARS-CoV-2-reactive T cell receptors following Ad26.COV2.S vaccination. A total of 32 samples were included in the TCR-sequenced set, comprising about 20 Ad26.COV2.S vaccine recipients, 5 placebo recipients and 8 SARS-CoV-2 convalescent individuals. Trial participants were randomized into five groups of five: low-dose or high-dose Ad26.COV2.S given once or twice, or placebo on both occasions. Investigators remained blinded to trial group allocation during experiments and outcome assessment. Broader findings and caveats from the paper: Vaccine and placebo recipients had similar non-spike TCR breadth, a finding consistent with the vaccine containing only spike. The study lacked the statistical power to compare responses across vaccine doses or regimens. Higher spike-specific TCR breadth was observed in Ad26.COV2.S recipients than in placebo recipients (P = 0.0014). After vaccination, spike-specific CD8+ and CD4+ T cell responses were reported to show substantial breadth. The authors noted that the TCR breadth and depth analyses may have underestimated total T cell responses.

According to the germline V gene (reference sequence), CDR1 reads GTSNPN and CDR2 reads SVGIG. V was cut back by 0 bases and J by 2 bases, leaving a gap of 17 bases between them. CDR3 length: 17 amino acids, cysteine to phenylalanine. Only CDR3 DNA remains: 51 bases, in frame from the first base. What this sample's treatment or condition label stands for: around 19 received Ad26.COV2.S at low or high dose, single or two shots; about 5 received placebo; per-sample allocation not given. For vaccine and placebo recipients, repertoires were sequenced using samples collected on day 63 after the first injection. In Cohort 1b, around 23 adults aged 18-55 years were enrolled at a single site in Boston, USA, between 29 July and 7 August 2020. As a vaccine, Ad26.COV2.S was a replication-incompetent adenovirus type 26 vector that expressed a prefusion-stabilized SARS-CoV-2 spike protein derived from the original Wuhan strain.

The immunoSEQ Assay was the method used to sequence TCRbeta CDR3 regions. After extraction, genomic DNA underwent amplification by bias-controlled multiplex PCR, followed by high-throughput sequencing. In the source study's methods: To quantify the absolute abundance of every unique TCRbeta CDR3 region, sequences were collapsed and filtered. T cell fraction was estimated by normalizing TCRbeta template counts to usable DNA, which was measured by amplifying reference genes present in all nucleated cells. Repertoire TCRs were annotated as SARS-CoV-2-specific by exact matching of V gene, CDR3 amino acid sequence and J gene to a known reactive TCR set. The reference SARS-CoV-2 TCR set was obtained from MIRA and was filtered for enrichment in COVID-19-positive ImmuneCODE repertoires, whereby public or cross-reactive TCRs were removed. Drawing on the MIRA antigens, annotated TCRs were analysed further at the level of specific ORF or position within ORF. Depth was the summed frequency of annotated unique rearrangements, while breadth was defined as annotated unique rearrangements over total unique productive rearrangements. Group comparisons of TCR breadth used two-sided Wilcoxon rank-sum tests. TCRdb's version of the immuneACCESS table is confined to in-frame rearrangements and falls short of the full clone set. An unresolved V gene accounts for under half of the shortfall where checked; the remainder is of unknown origin. For V, J and clone size, that table is used; D and trimming come from the DNA. For this sample there are about 680,000 clones; roughly 90% appear just once. The ten most abundant clones make up roughly 1.5% of the sample.

As to this clone: No antigen is known for it. The input lacks base qualities; no much larger clone sits a single base away.

In this chain, TRBV30 is recombined with TRBJ1-5; TRBD1 is possibly the D segment (6 matching bases). This TCR was recovered from a person aged 18-65 years who received the Ad26.COV2.S COVID-19 vaccine or a placebo. The source was peripheral blood, collected in a trial of Ad26.COV2.S vaccine versus placebo. The CDR3 in this case is CAWSVGGYSRGNQPQHF. The nucleotide sequence reads as follows: TGTGCCTGGAGTGTAGGGGGTTACTCAAGGGGCAATCAGCCCCAGCATTTT. The full variable domain, completed from the reference TRBV30 and TRBJ1-5 proteins outside the CDR3, reads SQTIHQWPATLVQPVGSPLSLECTVEGTSNPNLYWYRQAAGRGLQLLFYSVGIGQISSEVPQNLSASRPQDRQFILSSKKLLLSDSGFYLCAWSVGGYSRGNQPQHFGDGTRLSIL.